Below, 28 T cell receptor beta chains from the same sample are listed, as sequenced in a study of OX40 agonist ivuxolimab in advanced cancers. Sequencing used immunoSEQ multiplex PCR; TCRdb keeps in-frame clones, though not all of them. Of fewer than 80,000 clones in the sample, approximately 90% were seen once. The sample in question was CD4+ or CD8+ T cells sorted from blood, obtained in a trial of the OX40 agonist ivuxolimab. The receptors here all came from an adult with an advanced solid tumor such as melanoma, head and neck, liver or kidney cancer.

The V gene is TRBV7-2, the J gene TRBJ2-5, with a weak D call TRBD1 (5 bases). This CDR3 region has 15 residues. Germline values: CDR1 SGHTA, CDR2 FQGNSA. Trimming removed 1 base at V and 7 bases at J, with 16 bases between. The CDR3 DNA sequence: TGTGCCAGCAGCTTAGTTTTCAACAGGATGGCGACCCAGTACTTC. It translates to CASSLVFNRMATQYF.

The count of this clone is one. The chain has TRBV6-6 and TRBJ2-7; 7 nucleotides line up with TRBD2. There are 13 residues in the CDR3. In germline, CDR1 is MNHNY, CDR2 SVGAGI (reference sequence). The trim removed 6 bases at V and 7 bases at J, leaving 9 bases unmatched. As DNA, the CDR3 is TGTGCCAGCAGGATCGACCCCGGGAGGGAGCAGTACTTC. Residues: CASRIDPGREQYF.

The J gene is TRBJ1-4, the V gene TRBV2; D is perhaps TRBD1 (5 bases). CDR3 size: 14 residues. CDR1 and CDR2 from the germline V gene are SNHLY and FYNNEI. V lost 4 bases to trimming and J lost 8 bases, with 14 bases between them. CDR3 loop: CASSAGRVLEKLFF. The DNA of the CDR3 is TGTGCCAGCAGTGCGGGGCGCGTATTGGAAAAACTGTTTTTT.

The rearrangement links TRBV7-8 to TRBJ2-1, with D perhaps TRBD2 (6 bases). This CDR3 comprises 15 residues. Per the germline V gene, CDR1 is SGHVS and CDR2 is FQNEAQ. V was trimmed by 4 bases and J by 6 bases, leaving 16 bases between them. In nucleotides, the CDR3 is TGTGCCAGCAGCTCATTGACTAGTTTGGGCAATGAGCAGTTCTTC. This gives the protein CASSSLTSLGNEQFF.

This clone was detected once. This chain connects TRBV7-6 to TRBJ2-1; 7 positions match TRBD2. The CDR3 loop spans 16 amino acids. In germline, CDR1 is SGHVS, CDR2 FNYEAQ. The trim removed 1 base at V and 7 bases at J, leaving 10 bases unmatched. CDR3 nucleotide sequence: TGTGCCAGCAGCTTAGGTCTAACTAGCGACGTGAATGAGCAGTTCTTC. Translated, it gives CASSLGLTSDVNEQFF.

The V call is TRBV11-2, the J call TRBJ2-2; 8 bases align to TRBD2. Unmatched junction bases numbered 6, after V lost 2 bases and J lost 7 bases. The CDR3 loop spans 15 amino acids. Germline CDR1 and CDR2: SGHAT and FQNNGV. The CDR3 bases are TGTGCCAGCAGCTTAACGGGAGGGCCTGGCGGGGAGCTGTTTTTT. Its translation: CASSLTGGPGGELFF.

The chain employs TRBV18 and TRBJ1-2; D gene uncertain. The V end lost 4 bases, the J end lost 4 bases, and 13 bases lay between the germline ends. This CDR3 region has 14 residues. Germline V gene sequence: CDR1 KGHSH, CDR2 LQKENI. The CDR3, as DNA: TGTGCCAGCTCACAATCCGACGGCATCTATGGCTACACCTTC. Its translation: CASSQSDGIYGYTF. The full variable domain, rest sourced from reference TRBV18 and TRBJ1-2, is NAGVMQNPRHLVRRRGQEARLRCSPMKGHSHVYWYRQLPEEGLKFMVYLQKENIIDESGMPKERFSAEFPKEGPSILRIQQVVRGDSAAYFCASSQSDGIYGYTFGSGTRLTVV.

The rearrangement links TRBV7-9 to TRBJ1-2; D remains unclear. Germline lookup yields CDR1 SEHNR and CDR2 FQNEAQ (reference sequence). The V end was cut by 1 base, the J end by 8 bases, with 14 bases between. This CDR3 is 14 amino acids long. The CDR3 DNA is TGTGCCAGCAGCTTAGTAGTTGAGGGAGGCGGCTACACCTTC. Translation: CASSLVVEGGGYTF. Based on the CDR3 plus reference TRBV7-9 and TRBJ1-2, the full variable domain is DTGVSQNPRHKITKRGQNVTFRCDPISEHNRLYWYRQTLGQGPEFLTYFQNEAQLEKSRLLSDRFSAERPKGSFSTLEIQRTEQGDSAMYLCASSLVVEGGGYTFGSGTRLTVV.

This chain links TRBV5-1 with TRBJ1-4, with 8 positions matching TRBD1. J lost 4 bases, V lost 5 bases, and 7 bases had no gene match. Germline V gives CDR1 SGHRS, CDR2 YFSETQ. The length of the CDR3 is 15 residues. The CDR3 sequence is CASRPTGVGNEKLFF. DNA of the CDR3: TGCGCCAGCAGGCCGACAGGGGTTGGTAATGAAAAACTGTTTTTT.

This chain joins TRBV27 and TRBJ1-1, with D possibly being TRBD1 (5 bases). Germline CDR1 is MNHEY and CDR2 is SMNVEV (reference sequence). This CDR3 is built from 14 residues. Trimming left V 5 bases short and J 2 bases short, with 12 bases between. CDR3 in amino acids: CASSPRDANTEAFF. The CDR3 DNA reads TGTGCCAGCAGTCCCCGGGACGCAAACACTGAAGCTTTCTTT.

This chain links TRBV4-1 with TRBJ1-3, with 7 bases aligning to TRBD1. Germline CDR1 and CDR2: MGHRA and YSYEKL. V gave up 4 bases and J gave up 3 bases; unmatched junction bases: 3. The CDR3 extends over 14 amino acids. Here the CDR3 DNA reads TGCGCCAGCAGCCCCGCAGGGGGTGGAAACACCATATATTTT. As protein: CASSPAGGGNTIYF.

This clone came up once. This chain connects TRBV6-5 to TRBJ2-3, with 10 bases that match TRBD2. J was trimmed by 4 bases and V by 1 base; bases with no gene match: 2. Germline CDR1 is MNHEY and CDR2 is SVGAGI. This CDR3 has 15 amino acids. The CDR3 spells CASSYFGTSADTQYF. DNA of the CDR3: TGTGCCAGCAGTTACTTCGGGACTAGCGCAGATACGCAGTATTTT.

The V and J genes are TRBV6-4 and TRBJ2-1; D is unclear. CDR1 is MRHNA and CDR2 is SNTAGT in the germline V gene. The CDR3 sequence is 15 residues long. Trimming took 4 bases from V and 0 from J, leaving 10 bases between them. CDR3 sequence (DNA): TGTGCCAGCAGTGTCGGGCGGAGCTCCTACAATGAGCAGTTCTTC. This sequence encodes CASSVGRSSYNEQFF.

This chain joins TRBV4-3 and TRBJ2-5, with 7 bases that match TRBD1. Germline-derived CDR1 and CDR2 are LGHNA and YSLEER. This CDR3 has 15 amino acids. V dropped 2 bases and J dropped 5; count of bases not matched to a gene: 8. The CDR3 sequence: CASSQYHRGTETQYF. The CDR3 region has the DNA TGCGCCAGCAGCCAATACCACAGGGGAACGGAGACCCAGTACTTC.

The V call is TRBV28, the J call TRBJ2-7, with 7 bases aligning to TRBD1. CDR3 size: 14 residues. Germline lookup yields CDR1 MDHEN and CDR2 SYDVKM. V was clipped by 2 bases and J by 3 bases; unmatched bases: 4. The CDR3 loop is CASSLSDRDYEQYF. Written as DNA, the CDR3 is TGTGCCAGCAGTTTAAGTGACAGGGACTACGAGCAGTACTTC.

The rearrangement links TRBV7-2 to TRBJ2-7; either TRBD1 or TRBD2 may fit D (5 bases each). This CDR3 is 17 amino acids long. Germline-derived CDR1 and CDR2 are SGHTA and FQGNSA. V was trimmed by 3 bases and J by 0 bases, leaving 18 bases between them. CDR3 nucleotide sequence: TGTGCCAGCAGCTTGGGATTTATTGGGGGTAGCTCCTACGAGCAGTACTTC. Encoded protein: CASSLGFIGGSSYEQYF.

CDR3 residues: CASSKPGGNNEQFF. The DNA for the CDR3 is TGTGCCAGCAGTAAGCCCGGAGGGAACAATGAGCAGTTCTTC. V gene TRBV11-3 combines with J gene TRBJ2-1; tentatively, D is TRBD2 (6 bases). CDR1 is SGHNT, CDR2 YENEEA, per germline. V was shortened by 6 bases and J by 5 bases, with 14 bases between the two germline ends. This CDR3 comprises 14 residues.

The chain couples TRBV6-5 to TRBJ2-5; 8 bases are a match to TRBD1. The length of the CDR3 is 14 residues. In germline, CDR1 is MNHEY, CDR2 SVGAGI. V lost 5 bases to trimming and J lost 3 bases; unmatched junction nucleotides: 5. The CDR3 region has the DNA TGTGCCAGCAGTCGGACAGGGATTGAAGAGACCCAGTACTTC. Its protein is CASSRTGIEETQYF.

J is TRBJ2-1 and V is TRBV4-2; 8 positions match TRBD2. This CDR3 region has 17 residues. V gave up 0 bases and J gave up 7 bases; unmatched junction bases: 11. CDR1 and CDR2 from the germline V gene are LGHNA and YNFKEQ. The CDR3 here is CASSQEVGLAGKNEQFF. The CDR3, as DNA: TGTGCCAGCAGCCAAGAAGTGGGGCTAGCGGGTAAAAATGAGCAGTTCTTC.

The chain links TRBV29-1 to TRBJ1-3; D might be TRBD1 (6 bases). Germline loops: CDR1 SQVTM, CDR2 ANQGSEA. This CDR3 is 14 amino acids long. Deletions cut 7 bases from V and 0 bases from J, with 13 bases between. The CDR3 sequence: CSARQVGSGNTIYF. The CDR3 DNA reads TGCAGCGCCCGACAGGTTGGCTCTGGAAACACCATATATTTT. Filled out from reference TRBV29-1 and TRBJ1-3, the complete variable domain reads SAVISQKPSRDICQRGTSLTIQCQVDSQVTMMFWYRQQPGQSLTLIATANQGSEATYESGFVIDKFPISRPNLTFSTLTVSNMSPEDSSIYLCSARQVGSGNTIYFGEGSWLTVV.

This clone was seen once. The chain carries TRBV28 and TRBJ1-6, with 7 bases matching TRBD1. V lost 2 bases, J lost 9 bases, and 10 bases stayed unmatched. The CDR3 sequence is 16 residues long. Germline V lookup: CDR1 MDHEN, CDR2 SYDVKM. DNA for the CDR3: TGTGCCAGCAGTTTAGTGAGGGGGCTAAAGGGTTCACCCCTCCACTTT. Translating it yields CASSLVRGLKGSPLHF.

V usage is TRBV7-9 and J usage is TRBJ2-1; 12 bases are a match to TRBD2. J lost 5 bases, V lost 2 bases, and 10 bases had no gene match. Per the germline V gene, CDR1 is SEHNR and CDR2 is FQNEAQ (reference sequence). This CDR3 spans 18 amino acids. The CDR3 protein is CASSLPHRLAGAHNEQFF. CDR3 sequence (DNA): TGTGCCAGCAGCTTACCACACAGACTAGCGGGAGCCCACAATGAGCAGTTCTTC.

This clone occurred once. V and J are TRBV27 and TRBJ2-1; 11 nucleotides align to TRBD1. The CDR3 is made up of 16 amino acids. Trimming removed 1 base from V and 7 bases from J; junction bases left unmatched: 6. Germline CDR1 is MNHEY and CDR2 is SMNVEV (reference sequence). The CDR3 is CASSLWVGTGGNEQFF. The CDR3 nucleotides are TGTGCCAGCAGTTTATGGGTCGGGACAGGGGGGAATGAGCAGTTCTTC.

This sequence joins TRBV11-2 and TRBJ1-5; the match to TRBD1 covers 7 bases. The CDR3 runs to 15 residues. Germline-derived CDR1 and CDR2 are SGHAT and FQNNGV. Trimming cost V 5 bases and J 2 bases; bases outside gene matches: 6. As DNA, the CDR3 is TGTGCCAGCAGCCCGGATACAGGGGGCAATCAGCCCCAGCATTTT. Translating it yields CASSPDTGGNQPQHF. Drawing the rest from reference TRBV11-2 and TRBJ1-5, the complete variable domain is EAGVAQSPRYKIIEKRQSVAFWCNPISGHATLYWYQQILGQGPKLLIQFQNNGVVDDSQLPKDRFSAERLKGVDSTLKIQPAKLEDSAVYLCASSPDTGGNQPQHFGDGTRLSIL.

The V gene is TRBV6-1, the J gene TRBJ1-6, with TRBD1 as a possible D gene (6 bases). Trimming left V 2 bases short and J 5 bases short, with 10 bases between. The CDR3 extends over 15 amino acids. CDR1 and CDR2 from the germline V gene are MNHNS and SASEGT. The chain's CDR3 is CASSETGADNSPLHF. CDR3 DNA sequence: TGTGCCAGCAGTGAAACGGGGGCCGATAATTCACCCCTCCACTTT.

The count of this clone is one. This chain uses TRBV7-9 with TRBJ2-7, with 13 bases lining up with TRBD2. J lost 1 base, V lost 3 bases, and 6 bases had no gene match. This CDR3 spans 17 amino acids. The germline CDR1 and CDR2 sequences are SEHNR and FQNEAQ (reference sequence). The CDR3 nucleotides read TGTGCCAGCAGCTTGTACTTGGGACTAGCGGGATCCTACGAGCAGTACTTC. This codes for CASSLYLGLAGSYEQYF.

CDR3 coding DNA: TGTGCCAGCAGTTGGGTCGAGCACACTGAAGCTTTCTTT. The encoded protein is CASSWVEHTEAFF. The chain is built from TRBV6-1 and TRBJ1-1; D is ambiguous. From germline, CDR1 is MNHNS and CDR2 SASEGT. CDR3 size: 13 residues. V lost 5 bases to trimming and J lost 3 bases, with 10 bases between them.

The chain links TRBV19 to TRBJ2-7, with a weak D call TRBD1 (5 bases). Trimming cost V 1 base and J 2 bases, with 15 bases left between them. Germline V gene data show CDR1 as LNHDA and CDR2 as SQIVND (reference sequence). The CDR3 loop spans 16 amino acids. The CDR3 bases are TGTGCCAGTAGTATAGGATGGGCGGACAACCCCTACGAGCAGTACTTC. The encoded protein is CASSIGWADNPYEQYF. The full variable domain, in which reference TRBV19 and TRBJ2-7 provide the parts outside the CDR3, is DGGITQSPKYLFRKEGQNVTLSCEQNLNHDAMYWYRQDPGQGLRLIYYSQIVNDFQKGDIAEGYSVSREKKESFPLTVTSAQKNPTAFYLCASSIGWADNPYEQYFGPGTRLTVT.